These 28 T cell receptor beta chains came from one sample sequenced in a study of pediatric ulcerative colitis. Sequencing was performed with immunoSEQ multiplex PCR; in TCRdb, only in-frame clones are kept and a portion is missing. The repertoire consists of around 64,000 clones, with 75% to 85% occurring once and the leading ten covering about 5.2%. The sequencing sample was made of blood. The receptors stem from a boy younger than 18 with moderate ulcerative colitis.

The V call is TRBV9, the J call TRBJ1-2; the match to TRBD1 covers 12 bases. This CDR3 contains 16 residues. V lost 0 bases to trimming and J lost 8 bases; unmatched junction nucleotides: 8. Per the germline V gene, CDR1 is SGDLS and CDR2 is YYNGEE. CDR3 region: CASSVGGGQGAQGYTF. The CDR3 DNA reads as TGTGCCAGCAGCGTAGGAGGGGGACAGGGGGCGCAGGGCTACACCTTC.

This clone was detected once. V gene TRBV4-1 combines with J gene TRBJ2-6; 10 nucleotides align to TRBD2. The length of the CDR3 is 17 residues. Trimming removed 6 bases from V and 0 bases from J; junction bases left unmatched: 5. Germline V gene sequence: CDR1 MGHRA, CDR2 YSYEKL. The CDR3 DNA follows: TGCGCCAGCAGAGTAGCGGGAGGCCCCTCTGGGGCCAACGTCCTGACTTTC. Its protein product is CASRVAGGPSGANVLTF.

The V and J genes are TRBV7-9 and TRBJ1-2; 8 bases are shared with TRBD1. V lost 0 bases to trimming and J lost 7 bases; unmatched junction nucleotides: 1. This CDR3 contains 13 residues. Germline CDR1 and CDR2: SEHNR and FQNEAQ (reference sequence). The CDR3 sequence is CASSLATGVGYTF. The CDR3 nucleotides read TGTGCCAGCAGCTTAGCGACAGGGGTTGGCTACACCTTC.

This clone was recorded once. The rearrangement uses TRBV5-6 and TRBJ2-3; the D is unclear. The germline V gene encodes CDR1 SGHDT and CDR2 YYEEEE. The germline V and J ends were trimmed by 0 bases and 9 bases, with 5 bases remaining between them. CDR3 length equals 11 residues. DNA of the CDR3: TGTGCCAGCAGCTTGGGACGGACGCAGTATTTT. It is translated as CASSLGRTQYF. The variable domain in full, with the rest retrieved from reference TRBV5-6 and TRBJ2-3, is DAGVTQSPTHLIKTRGQQVTLRCSPKSGHDTVSWYQQALGQGPQFIFQYYEEEERQRGNFPDRFSGHQFPNYSSELNVNALLLGDSALYLCASSLGRTQYFGPGTRLTVL.

The gene calls are TRBV29-1 and TRBJ1-2, with 7 bases aligning to TRBD1. The CDR3 runs to 13 residues. The V segment lost 6 bases and the J segment 3 bases; nucleotides outside the gene matches: 7. The germline gives CDR1 SQVTM, CDR2 ANQGSEA. The CDR3 nucleotides read TGCAGCGTAGGACAGGTGGGAGACTATGGCTACACCTTC. Translated, it gives CSVGQVGDYGYTF.

The rearrangement links TRBV19 to TRBJ2-7; TRBD1 is a possible D gene (6 bases). The CDR3 has 11 residues. Germline lookup yields CDR1 LNHDA and CDR2 SQIVND (reference sequence). V lost 9 bases, J lost 2 bases, and 8 bases lay in between. CDR3 loop: CASRGTYEQYF. The CDR3 region has the DNA TGTGCCAGCAGGGGAACCTACGAGCAGTACTTC.

This clone came up a few times. J is TRBJ1-5 and V is TRBV29-1; 7 positions match TRBD1. Germline trimming cut 5 bases from V and 7 bases from J; bases unmatched to any gene: 8. The germline CDR1 and CDR2 sequences are SQVTM and ANQGSEA. This CDR3 has 13 amino acids. The CDR3 reads CSVNRGQGQPQHF. CDR3 coding DNA: TGCAGCGTTAACAGGGGCCAGGGGCAGCCCCAGCATTTT.

The rearrangement uses TRBV19 and TRBJ1-5; D might be TRBD1 (5 bases). The CDR3 runs to 15 residues. V lost 3 bases, J lost 2 bases, and 11 bases lay in between. CDR1 is LNHDA and CDR2 is SQIVND in the germline V gene (reference sequence). The CDR3 is CASSIARDGNQPQHF. CDR3 coding DNA: TGTGCCAGTAGTATTGCCAGGGACGGCAATCAGCCCCAGCATTTT.

The chain combines TRBV15 with TRBJ1-2, with a tentative D call TRBD1 (5 bases). The CDR3 runs to 13 residues. Germline V gene data show CDR1 as LNHNV and CDR2 as YYDKDF (reference sequence). Deletions cut 6 bases from V and 3 bases from J, with 11 bases between. The CDR3 DNA is TGTGCCACCAGGGCCGGGGGTGACTATGGCTACACCTTC. It codes for CATRAGGDYGYTF.

The V call is TRBV19, the J call TRBJ2-3; 11 bases are shared with TRBD1. CDR1 and CDR2 (germline): LNHDA, SQIVND (reference sequence). The CDR3 is 17 residues long. V shed 4 bases, J shed 4 bases, and the junction held 10 bases outside the gene matches. In nucleotides, the CDR3 is TGTGCCAGTAGTACGGGACAGGGGGGGTTTCACGCAGATACGCAGTATTTT. Its translation: CASSTGQGGFHADTQYF.

The CDR3 DNA is TGCGCCAGCCCGGGACTAGCGAACACCGGGGAGCTGTTTTTT. Translated, it gives CASPGLANTGELFF. V and J are TRBV5-1 and TRBJ2-2; 8 bases align to TRBD2. Trimming cost V 7 bases and J 0 bases; bases outside gene matches: 2. Germline V CDR1 and CDR2: SGHRS, YFSETQ. The CDR3 runs 14 residues. Together with reference TRBV5-1 and TRBJ2-2, the CDR3 gives the full variable domain: KAGVTQTPRYLIKTRGQQVTLSCSPISGHRSVSWYQQTPGQGLQFLFEYFSETQRNKGNFPGRFSGRQFSNSRSEMNVSTLELGDSALYLCASPGLANTGELFFGEGSRLTVL.

The chain is built from TRBV7-9 and TRBJ2-1; TRBD2 aligns across 9 bases. This CDR3 comprises 14 residues. The germline V gene has CDR1 SEHNR and CDR2 FQNEAQ (reference sequence). Germline trimming cut 8 bases from V and 9 bases from J; bases unmatched to any gene: 11. In DNA form, the CDR3 reads TGTGCCAGCGGTACATGGGCGGGAGGGACTGAGCAGTTCTTC. Amino acid sequence: CASGTWAGGTEQFF.

This chain connects TRBV7-2 to TRBJ1-2; 7 nucleotides match TRBD1. After removal of 4 bases from V and 7 bases from J, the junction contained 15 bases not matched to a gene. The CDR3 has 16 amino acids. The germline gives CDR1 SGHTA, CDR2 FQGNSA. CDR3 region: CASSSRTGPASVGYTF. Here the CDR3 DNA reads TGTGCCAGCAGCTCGCGGACAGGCCCCGCTTCGGTTGGCTACACCTTC.

This clone was seen more than once but under ten times. The chain recombines TRBV4-1 with TRBJ1-4; no reliable D call. Trimming left V 1 base short and J 5 bases short, with 8 bases between. This CDR3 comprises 14 residues. Germline values: CDR1 MGHRA, CDR2 YSYEKL. CDR3: CASSQVTQNEKLFF. The DNA of the CDR3 is TGCGCCAGCAGCCAAGTTACGCAGAATGAAAAACTGTTTTTT.

This chain joins TRBV6-1 and TRBJ2-7; D call uncertain. Looked up from germline, CDR1 is MNHNS and CDR2 is SASEGT. The ends were cut back, 5 bases at V and 6 bases at J, with 8 bases in the middle. The CDR3 loop spans 11 amino acids. DNA of the CDR3: TGTGCCAGCAGTTCACGTATCGAGCAGTACTTC. Its translation: CASSSRIEQYF.

CDR3 DNA: TGCAGCGTTGAACAGGGACTGGGGACAGGGAACTATGGCTACACCTTC. This gives the protein CSVEQGLGTGNYGYTF. The rearrangement uses TRBV29-1 and TRBJ1-2; 9 bases fit TRBD1. CDR3 length: 16 residues. V shed 2 bases and J 2 bases; nucleotides not matched to a gene: 9. The V gene's germline CDR1 is SQVTM and CDR2 ANQGSEA. The full variable domain, its missing parts supplied by reference TRBV29-1 and TRBJ1-2, is SAVISQKPSRDICQRGTSLTIQCQVDSQVTMMFWYRQQPGQSLTLIATANQGSEATYESGFVIDKFPISRPNLTFSTLTVSNMSPEDSSIYLCSVEQGLGTGNYGYTFGSGTRLTVV.

The gene calls are TRBV7-9 and TRBJ1-5; no reliable D call. Germline CDR1 SEHNR, CDR2 FQNEAQ (reference sequence). The CDR3 sequence is 15 residues long. With 5 bases removed from V and 3 bases from J, the gap between germline ends came to 14 bases. The CDR3 nucleotides are TGTGCCAGCAGCCCCCCGGGAACAGACAATCAGCCCCAGCATTTT. It specifies CASSPPGTDNQPQHF.

For the CDR3, the DNA is TGTGCCAGCAACCGGGACAGGGGGTCTGGGGCCAACGTCCTGACTTTC. It translates to CASNRDRGSGANVLTF. This rearrangement joins TRBV2 to TRBJ2-6, with TRBD1 matching over 11 bases. The CDR3 consists of 16 residues. Germline V CDR1 and CDR2: SNHLY, FYNNEI. After removal of 7 bases from V and 1 base from J, the junction contained 3 bases not matched to a gene.

The chain recombines TRBV5-1 with TRBJ2-2, with D tentatively TRBD2 (5 bases). Germline CDR1 is SGHRS and CDR2 is YFSETQ. Trimming removed 4 bases at V and 6 bases at J, with 16 bases between. The CDR3 runs to 15 residues. This CDR3 reads CASSVKPDGAGELFF. The CDR3 DNA sequence: TGCGCCAGCAGCGTAAAGCCCGACGGGGCCGGGGAGCTGTTTTTT.

The V call is TRBV27, the J call TRBJ2-5, with D perhaps TRBD2 (6 bases). Per the germline V gene, CDR1 is MNHEY and CDR2 is SMNVEV (reference sequence). The CDR3 is 13 residues long. V was clipped by 5 bases and J by 5 bases, with 12 bases between them. The CDR3 region is CASSTGSRETQYF. CDR3 DNA sequence: TGTGCCAGCAGTACCGGGAGCCGGGAGACCCAGTACTTC.

V and J are TRBV5-6 and TRBJ1-2, with D possibly TRBD1 on 5 matching bases. CDR3 size: 19 residues. Per germline, CDR1 SGHDT and CDR2 YYEEEE. The V gene lost 0 bases and the J gene lost 2 bases, with 23 bases spanning the gap. CDR3 nucleotide sequence: TGTGCCAGCAGCTTGGCCCCCGGGTTAATAGGGGTTGAGAACTATGGCTACACCTTC. Protein: CASSLAPGLIGVENYGYTF. Together with reference TRBV5-6 and TRBJ1-2, the CDR3 gives the full variable domain: DAGVTQSPTHLIKTRGQQVTLRCSPKSGHDTVSWYQQALGQGPQFIFQYYEEEERQRGNFPDRFSGHQFPNYSSELNVNALLLGDSALYLCASSLAPGLIGVENYGYTFGSGTRLTVV.

V gene TRBV18 combines with J gene TRBJ1-5; D is possibly TRBD1 (6 bases). V lost 3 bases to trimming and J lost 6 bases, with 21 bases between them. Germline V gives CDR1 KGHSH, CDR2 LQKENI. The CDR3 totals 17 residues. The CDR3 spells CASSPRRQGTTGQPQHF. CDR3 sequence (DNA): TGTGCCAGCTCACCGAGGCGCCAGGGGACTACGGGTCAGCCCCAGCATTTT.

This clone was seen more than once but under ten times. The chain links TRBV4-2 to TRBJ1-1; D may be TRBD1 (6 bases). Deletions cut 5 bases from V and 1 base from J, with 11 bases between. Germline loops: CDR1 LGHNA, CDR2 YNFKEQ. This CDR3 is 14 amino acids long. Written as DNA, the CDR3 is TGTGCCAGCAGCTTTAGGACAGAGAACACTGAAGCTTTCTTT. This encodes CASSFRTENTEAFF.

This clone has only one observation. V gene TRBV2 combines with J gene TRBJ1-3; 7 bases are a match to TRBD1. Germline loops: CDR1 SNHLY, CDR2 FYNNEI. CDR3 length equals 17 residues. After removal of 7 bases from V and 3 bases from J, the junction contained 15 bases not matched to a gene. In DNA, the CDR3 is TGTGCCAGCATCATTCCACAAAACAGGGGAGGTGGAAACACCATATATTTT. Its protein product is CASIIPQNRGGGNTIYF.

V usage is TRBV5-6 and J usage is TRBJ2-1; D possibly corresponds to TRBD2 (5 bases). The V gene's germline CDR1 is SGHDT and CDR2 YYEEEE. Trimming left V 4 bases short and J 3 bases short, with 8 bases between. CDR3 length: 13 residues. The CDR3 loop reads CASSLTSYNEQFF. The CDR3 DNA sequence: TGTGCCAGCAGCCTCACTAGCTACAATGAGCAGTTCTTC.

The chain joins TRBV30 to TRBJ2-7; the D gene could be TRBD1 or TRBD2 (7 bases each). V lost 5 bases to trimming and J lost 2 bases, with 16 bases between them. CDR3 length: 14 amino acids. CDR1 GTSNPN and CDR2 SVGIG come from the germline V gene (reference sequence). CDR3 sequence: CAWGGVDRAYEQYF. In DNA form, the CDR3 reads TGTGCCTGGGGGGGGGTTGACAGGGCCTACGAGCAGTACTTC.

A few counts support this clone. The rearrangement links TRBV27 to TRBJ1-2; TRBD1 agrees at 12 bases. V lost 0 bases, J lost 2 bases, and 1 base stayed unmatched. The CDR3 is 16 amino acids. Germline values: CDR1 MNHEY, CDR2 SMNVEV (reference sequence). This CDR3 is CASSLSGTGGNYGYTF. The CDR3 DNA reads TGTGCCAGCAGTTTATCCGGGACAGGGGGCAACTATGGCTACACCTTC.

The V call is TRBV12-5, the J call TRBJ2-7; D may be TRBD2 (5 bases). The germline V gene has CDR1 LGHNT and CDR2 FRNRAP. The V end lost 0 bases, the J end lost 1 base, and 19 bases lay between the germline ends. The CDR3 spans 18 residues. In DNA form, the CDR3 reads TGTGCTAGTGGTTTGGTTCTTAGTTCCGGGGTAATTTCCTACGAGCAGTACTTC. Amino acids: CASGLVLSSGVISYEQYF.